These 10 T cell receptor beta chains were all obtained from the same sample, sequenced in a study of shared clonotypes between healthy human individuals. TCRdb's table, derived via immunoSEQ multiplex PCR, lists solely in-frame clones and lacks some. The sample holds hundreds of thousands of clones, 70% to 80% seen once. The sequenced sample was PBMCs. The receptors were sampled from a woman in her thirties or forties in good health. Some clones in this sample may be carry-over from other donors' samples.

The chain carries TRBV4-3 and TRBJ2-1; 10 nucleotides align to TRBD2. V shed 4 bases and J 9 bases; nucleotides not matched to a gene: 3. The CDR3 is 13 residues long. The germline gives CDR1 LGHNA, CDR2 YSLEER. In DNA form, the CDR3 reads TGCGCCAGCAGCCCCCGGACTAGCGGTGAGCAGTTCTTC. Amino acid sequence: CASSPRTSGEQFF.

The V and J genes are TRBV19 and TRBJ2-1, with D hard to call. Germline lookup yields CDR1 LNHDA and CDR2 SQIVND (reference sequence). The CDR3 has 12 residues. The germline V and J ends were trimmed by 4 bases and 7 bases, with 8 bases remaining between them. CDR3 in DNA: TGTGCCAGTAGTACCGGACCAAATGAGCAGTTCTTC. Residues: CASSTGPNEQFF.

The chain has TRBV19 and TRBJ1-2, with a weak D call TRBD1 (5 bases). CDR1 LNHDA and CDR2 SQIVND come from the germline V gene (reference sequence). The ends were cut back, 5 bases at V and 2 bases at J, with 15 bases in the middle. The CDR3 contains 15 residues. CDR3: CASSWLTADNYGYTF. Here the CDR3 DNA reads TGTGCCAGTAGTTGGCTGACAGCAGACAACTATGGCTACACCTTC.

J is TRBJ1-2 and V is TRBV28, with no clear D. With 1 base removed from V and 0 bases from J, the gap between germline ends came to 9 bases. In germline, CDR1 is MDHEN, CDR2 SYDVKM. The CDR3 consists of 15 residues. The CDR3 nucleotides are TGTGCCAGCAGTTTATTTGGCAGCCCTAACTATGGCTACACCTTC. It codes for CASSLFGSPNYGYTF.

As DNA, the CDR3 is TGCAGCGTTGGGTCGGGGGGCACTGAAGCTTTCTTT. It codes for CSVGSGGTEAFF. The J gene is TRBJ1-1, the V gene TRBV29-1; possibly TRBD1 for D (5 bases). This CDR3 region has 12 residues. V was shortened by 4 bases and J by 4 bases, with 10 bases between the two germline ends. Germline loops: CDR1 SQVTM, CDR2 ANQGSEA. The full variable domain, completed using reference TRBV29-1 and TRBJ1-1, is SAVISQKPSRDICQRGTSLTIQCQVDSQVTMMFWYRQQPGQSLTLIATANQGSEATYESGFVIDKFPISRPNLTFSTLTVSNMSPEDSSIYLCSVGSGGTEAFFGQGTRLTVV.

The chain carries TRBV6-5 and TRBJ1-2; TRBD1 matches at 7 bases. V was clipped by 8 bases and J by 4 bases; unmatched bases: 4. Germline values: CDR1 MNHEY, CDR2 SVGAGI. There are 12 residues in the CDR3. The CDR3 region has the DNA TGTGCCAGCTCCGGGACAGCCTATGGCTACACCTTC. Translated, it gives CASSGTAYGYTF.

The chain couples TRBV20-1 to TRBJ2-1, with D unclear. Germline assignment: CDR1 DFQATT and CDR2 SNEGSKA (reference sequence). The CDR3 length is 8 residues. Trimming left V 8 bases short and J 5 bases short, with 1 base between. Written as DNA, the CDR3 is TGCAGTAACAATGAGCAGTTCTTC. It codes for CSNNEQFF.

This rearrangement joins TRBV14 to TRBJ2-2; D is unresolved. The V gene's germline CDR1 is SGHDN and CDR2 FVKESK. V lost 1 base and J 0 bases, leaving 18 bases between the germline ends. The CDR3 totals 19 residues. CDR3 region: CASSQGPRNSLANTGELFF. The CDR3 DNA sequence: TGTGCCAGCAGCCAAGGCCCTAGAAACAGTCTGGCGAACACCGGGGAGCTGTTTTTT. The variable domain in full, completed from reference TRBV14 and TRBJ2-2, reads EAGVTQFPSHSVIEKGQTVTLRCDPISGHDNLYWYRRVMGKEIKFLLHFVKESKQDESGMPNNRFLAERTGGTYSTLKVQPAELEDSGVYFCASSQGPRNSLANTGELFFGEGSRLTVL.

The gene calls are TRBV6-4 and TRBJ2-7; 7 nucleotides align to TRBD2. This CDR3 is 20 amino acids long. Germline V gene lookup returns CDR1 MRHNA and CDR2 SNTAGT. Unmatched junction bases numbered 27, after V lost 6 bases and J lost 4 bases. The CDR3 nucleotides read TGTGCCAGCAGCACTCCAATAGTTATAGCGGGCCGGGACGGTTCTTACGAGCAGTACTTC. Translated: CASSTPIVIAGRDGSYEQYF.

The rearrangement uses TRBV5-8 and TRBJ2-7; tentatively, D is TRBD1 or TRBD2 (5 bases each). There are 11 residues in the CDR3. Germline loops: CDR1 SGHTS, CDR2 YDEGEE. V lost 3 bases, J lost 4 bases, and 5 bases lay in between. CDR3 in DNA: TGTGCCAGCAGCTGGGGGTACGAGCAGTACTTC. It translates to CASSWGYEQYF. The full variable domain, its missing parts supplied by reference TRBV5-8 and TRBJ2-7, is EAGVTQSPTHLIKTRGQQATLRCSPISGHTSVYWYQQALGLGLQFLLWYDEGEERNRGNFPPRFSGRQFPNYSSELNVNALELEDSALYLCASSWGYEQYFGPGTRLTVT.